This is a list of T cell receptor beta chains from one sample in a study of OX40 agonist ivuxolimab in advanced cancers. Clones were sequenced by immunoSEQ multiplex PCR, and TCRdb holds only the in-frame ones, with some missing. The sample carries 75,000 to 90,000 clones, about nine tenths recorded once. The source material was CD4+ or CD8+ T cells sorted from blood, sampled in a trial of the OX40 agonist ivuxolimab. The receptors come from an adult with an advanced solid tumor such as melanoma, head and neck, liver or kidney cancer. Each CDR3 is given with its conserved first and last residue. A D gene is named only where the DNA matches it firmly. Rows may omit the clone size; those that give it use once, few, many or a size class.

abundance	d_gene	v_gene	j_gene	CDR3nt	CDR3aa
once	TRBD2	TRBV19	TRBJ2-3	TGTGCCAGCAGCCCGGCGGGAGGGGATACGCAGTATTTT	CASSPAGGDTQYF
NA	NA	TRBV4-1	TRBJ2-1	TGCGCCAGCAGCCAAGAAATCGCGGGACTCTGGGTAAGCGATGAGCAGTTCTTC	CASSQEIAGLWVSDEQFF
NA	NA	TRBV7-2	TRBJ2-7	TGTGCCAGCAGCTTATTTCGCTACGAGCAGTACTTC	CASSLFRYEQYF
NA	NA	TRBV30	TRBJ2-7	TGTGCCTGGGCCCGGGGGAGCGGCTACGAGCAGTACTTC	CAWARGSGYEQYF
NA	NA	TRBV5-1	TRBJ2-1	TGCGCCAGCAGCCCCACCGGGACTCCCTACAATGAGCAGTTCTTC	CASSPTGTPYNEQFF
NA	NA	TRBV7-6	TRBJ2-3	TGTGCCAGCAGCTCGACGACCGAGCGGGGGACAGCAGATACGCAGTATTTT	CASSSTTERGTADTQYF
once	TRBD1	TRBV5-4	TRBJ2-3	TGTGCCAGCAGCCAGGGACAGGCCCACGACACAGATACGCAGTATTTT	CASSQGQAHDTDTQYF
NA	NA	TRBV6-1	TRBJ1-4	TGTGCCAGCAGCGCACCGGAGTTGGGGGGTGAAAAACTGTTTTTT	CASSAPELGGEKLFF
NA	TRBD2	TRBV6-6	TRBJ2-7	TGTGCCAGCGGACTAGGAGGCGAGCAGTACTTC	CASGLGGEQYF
NA	NA	TRBV2	TRBJ2-7	TGTGCCAGCAGACCCGGGGGATTAGGGGATGAGCAGTACTTC	CASRPGGLGDEQYF
NA	NA	TRBV5-8	TRBJ1-6	TGTGCCAGCAGCCGCAGGGGACTTAATTCACCCCTCCACTTT	CASSRRGLNSPLHF
NA	NA	TRBV6-4	TRBJ1-6	TGTGCCAGCAGTGAGGCGGGGGGGCGGAATAATTCACCCCTCCACTTT	CASSEAGGRNNSPLHF
NA	TRBD2	TRBV5-1	TRBJ2-1	TGCGCCAGCAGCCCTGGACTAGCGACGGGGTACAATGAGCAGTTCTTC	CASSPGLATGYNEQFF
NA	NA	TRBV6-5	TRBJ2-2	TGTGCCAGCAGTTACTCGGGCCCCTCGGGGACCGGGGAGCTGTTTTTT	CASSYSGPSGTGELFF
NA	NA	TRBV11-3	TRBJ2-1	TGTGCCAGCAGCCCATCCGGGACTGAAAACAATGAGCAGTTCTTC	CASSPSGTENNEQFF
NA	TRBD1	TRBV7-9	TRBJ2-2	TGTGCCAGCAGCTTAGCGCGCCGGGACAGCGGGGAGCTGTTTTTT	CASSLARRDSGELFF
once	NA	TRBV9	TRBJ2-3	TGTGCCAGCAGCGCCCTAACCACAGATACGCAGTATTTT	CASSALTTDTQYF
NA	NA	TRBV6-1	TRBJ1-3	TGTGCCAGCAGTGAAGGGCCCCGTCGAAACACCATATATTTT	CASSEGPRRNTIYF
NA	NA	TRBV7-2	TRBJ1-1	TGTGCCAGCAGCTCTTACGAAGAAGCTGAAGCTTTCTTT	CASSSYEEAEAFF
NA	NA	TRBV5-1	TRBJ2-5	TGCGCCAGCAGCTTGTGGGGCGCCTCAGATGAGACCCAGTACTTC	CASSLWGASDETQYF
once	TRBD1	TRBV6-6	TRBJ1-2	TGTGCCAGCAGTGATAGACAGGGGTCTAACTATGGCTACACCTTC	CASSDRQGSNYGYTF
NA	NA	TRBV18	TRBJ1-5	TGTGCCAGCTCACCAGCCGGGGCAGGGAACAATCAGCCCCAGCATTTT	CASSPAGAGNNQPQHF
NA	NA	TRBV27	TRBJ2-3	TGTGCCAGCGGGGAACCGCCAGGGTCTAGCACAGATACGCAGTATTTT	CASGEPPGSSTDTQYF
NA	NA	TRBV30	TRBJ1-2	TGTGCCCAGGAATCAACCTATGGCTACACCTTC	CAQESTYGYTF
NA	NA	TRBV5-1	TRBJ2-5	TGCGCCAGCAGCTTGTTCCCGGGGAGCCAAGAGACCCAGTACTTC	CASSLFPGSQETQYF
NA	NA	TRBV5-1	TRBJ1-2	TGCGCCAGCAGCTTAGGTACCGAGAGCCACTATGGCTACACCTTC	CASSLGTESHYGYTF
NA	NA	TRBV6-5	TRBJ2-7	TGTGCCAGCAGTTACGAGCGGCGCTTCCACGAGCAGTACTTC	CASSYERRFHEQYF
NA	TRBD2	TRBV13	TRBJ2-3	TGTGCCAGCAGCCTAGCGGGGGGGACAGATACGCAGTATTTT	CASSLAGGTDTQYF
NA	NA	TRBV6-4	TRBJ2-3	TGTGCCAGCTCTTTGAGCGGAGGACGCACAGATACGCAGTATTTT	CASSLSGGRTDTQYF